This TCR beta chain was recovered during a study of T cells in localized non-small cell lung cancer. Study-wide points: Uninvolved adjacent lung, not tumor, had the highest T cell clonality. Heterogeneity remains possible, as sequencing covered one tumor region only.

This CDR3 spans 14 amino acids. V gave up 5 bases and J gave up 5 bases, with 16 bases separating them. Looked up from germline, CDR1 is LNHDA and CDR2 is SQIVND (reference sequence). This clone was counted a single time. The antigen remains undetermined. Libraries were prepared by immunoSEQ multiplex PCR; TCRdb keeps only in-frame clonotypes and omits some of them. In the table there are about 39,000 clones, 79% of which are singletons. The chain couples TRBV19 to TRBJ2-7; a possible D gene is TRBD1 (6 bases). The source was PBMCs, collected before any cancer treatment. The clonotype comes from a woman between 35 and 75 years old with stage II squamous cell lung carcinoma. CDR3 sequence reads: CASSPSRGSHEQYV. The CDR3, as DNA: TGTGCCAGTAGTCCCTCCAGGGGTTCGCACGAGCAGTACGTC.